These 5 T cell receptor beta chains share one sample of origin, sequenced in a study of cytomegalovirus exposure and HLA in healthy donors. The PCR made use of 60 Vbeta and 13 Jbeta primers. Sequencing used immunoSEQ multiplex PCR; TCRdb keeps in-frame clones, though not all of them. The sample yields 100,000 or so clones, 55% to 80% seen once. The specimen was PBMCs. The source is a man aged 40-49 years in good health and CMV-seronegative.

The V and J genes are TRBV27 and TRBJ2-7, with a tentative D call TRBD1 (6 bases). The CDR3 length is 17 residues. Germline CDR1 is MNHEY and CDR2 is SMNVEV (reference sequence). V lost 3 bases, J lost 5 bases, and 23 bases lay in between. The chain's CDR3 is CASSLIRGGLGTDEQYF. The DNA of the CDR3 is TGTGCCAGCAGTTTGATCAGGGGTGGGTTGGGAACTGACGAGCAGTACTTC.

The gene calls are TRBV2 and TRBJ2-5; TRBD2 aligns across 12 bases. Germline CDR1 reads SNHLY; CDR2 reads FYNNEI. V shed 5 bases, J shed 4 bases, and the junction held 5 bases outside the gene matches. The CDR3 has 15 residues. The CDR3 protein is CASSKLAGGGETQYF. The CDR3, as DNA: TGTGCCAGCAGTAAACTAGCGGGGGGCGGAGAGACCCAGTACTTC.

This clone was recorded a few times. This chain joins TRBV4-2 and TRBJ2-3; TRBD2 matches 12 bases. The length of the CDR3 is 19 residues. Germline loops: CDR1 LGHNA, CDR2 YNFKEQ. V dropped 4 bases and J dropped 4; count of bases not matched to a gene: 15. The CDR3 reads CASSPRASGGAVRADTQYF. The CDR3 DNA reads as TGTGCCAGCAGCCCCCGGGCTAGCGGGGGGGCCGTACGGGCAGATACGCAGTATTTT.

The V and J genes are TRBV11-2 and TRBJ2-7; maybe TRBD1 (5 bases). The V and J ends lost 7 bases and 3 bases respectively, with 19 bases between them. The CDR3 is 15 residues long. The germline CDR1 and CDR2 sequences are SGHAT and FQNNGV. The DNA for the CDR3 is TGTGCCAGCACCAATGTTTGGGGCCTCAACTACGAGCAGTACTTC. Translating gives CASTNVWGLNYEQYF.

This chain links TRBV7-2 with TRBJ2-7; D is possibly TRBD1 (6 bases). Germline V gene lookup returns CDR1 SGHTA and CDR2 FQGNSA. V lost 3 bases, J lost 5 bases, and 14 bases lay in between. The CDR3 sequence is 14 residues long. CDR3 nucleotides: TGTGCCAGCAGCTTTGGGGACATCCGCAACGAGCAGTACTTC. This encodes CASSFGDIRNEQYF.